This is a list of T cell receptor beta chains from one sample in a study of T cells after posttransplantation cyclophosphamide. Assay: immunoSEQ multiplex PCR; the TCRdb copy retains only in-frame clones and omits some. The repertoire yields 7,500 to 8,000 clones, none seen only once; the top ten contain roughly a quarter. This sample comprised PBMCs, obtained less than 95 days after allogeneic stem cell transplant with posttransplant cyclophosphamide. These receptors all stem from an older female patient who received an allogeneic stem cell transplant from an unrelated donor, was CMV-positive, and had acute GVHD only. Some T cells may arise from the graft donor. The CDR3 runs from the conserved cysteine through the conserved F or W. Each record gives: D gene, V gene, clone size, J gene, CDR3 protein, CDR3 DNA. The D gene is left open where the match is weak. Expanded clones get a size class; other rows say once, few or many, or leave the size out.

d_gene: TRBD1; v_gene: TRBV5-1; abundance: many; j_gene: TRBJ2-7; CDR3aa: CASSLGQGVDYEQYF; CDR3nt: TGCGCCAGCAGCTTGGGTCAGGGGGTCGATTACGAGCAGTACTTC
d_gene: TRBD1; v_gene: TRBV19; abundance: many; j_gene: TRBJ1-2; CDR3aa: CASNGAGGSGYTF; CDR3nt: TGTGCCAGTAATGGGGCAGGGGGCAGTGGCTACACCTTC
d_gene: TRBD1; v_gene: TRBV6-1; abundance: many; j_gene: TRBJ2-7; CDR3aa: CASSEVGQGGPWTYEQYF; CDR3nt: TGTGCCAGCAGTGAAGTGGGACAGGGGGGCCCCTGGACCTACGAGCAGTACTTC
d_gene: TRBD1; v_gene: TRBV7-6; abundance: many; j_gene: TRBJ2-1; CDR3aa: CASSLGTGFITDEQFF; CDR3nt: TGTGCCAGCAGCTTAGGGACAGGTTTTATTACAGATGAGCAGTTCTTC
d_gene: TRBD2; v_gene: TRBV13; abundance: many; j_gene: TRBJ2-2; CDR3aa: CASSGLAGAGELFF; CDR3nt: TGTGCCAGCAGCGGACTAGCGGGAGCCGGGGAGCTGTTTTTT
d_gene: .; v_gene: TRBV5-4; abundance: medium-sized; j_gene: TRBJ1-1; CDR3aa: CASSLDPRDTEAFF; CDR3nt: TGTGCCAGCAGCTTGGACCCCAGGGACACTGAAGCTTTCTTT
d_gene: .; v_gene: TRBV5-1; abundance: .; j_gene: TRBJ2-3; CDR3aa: CASSESRTDPTDTQYF; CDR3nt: TGCGCCAGCAGCGAATCGAGGACAGACCCCACAGATACGCAGTATTTT
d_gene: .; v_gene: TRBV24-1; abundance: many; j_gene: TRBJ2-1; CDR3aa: CATTSSAHEQFF; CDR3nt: TGTGCCACCACTTCTAGCGCCCATGAGCAGTTCTTC
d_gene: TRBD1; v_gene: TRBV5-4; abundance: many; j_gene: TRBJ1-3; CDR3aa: CASSQDGTAGNTIYF; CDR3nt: TGTGCCAGCAGTCAGGATGGGACAGCCGGAAACACCATATATTTT
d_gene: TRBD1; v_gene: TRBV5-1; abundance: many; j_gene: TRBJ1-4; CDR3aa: CASSRTGGWSEKLFF; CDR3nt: TGCGCCAGCAGCCGAACAGGGGGCTGGAGTGAAAAACTGTTTTTT
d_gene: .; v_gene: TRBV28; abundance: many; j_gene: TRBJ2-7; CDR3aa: CASRPPQTYEQYF; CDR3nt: TGTGCCAGCAGACCCCCCCAGACCTACGAGCAGTACTTC
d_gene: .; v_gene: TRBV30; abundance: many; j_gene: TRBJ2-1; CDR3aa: CAWSLREQFF; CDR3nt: TGTGCCTGGAGTTTACGGGAGCAGTTCTTC
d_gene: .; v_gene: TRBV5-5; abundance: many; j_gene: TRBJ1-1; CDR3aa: CASSLLPRDAEAFF; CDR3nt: TGTGCCAGCAGCTTGTTGCCCAGGGATGCTGAAGCTTTCTTT
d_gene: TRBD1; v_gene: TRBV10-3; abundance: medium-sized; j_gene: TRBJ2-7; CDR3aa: CAISEGPGEGAIEQYF; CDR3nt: TGTGCCATCAGTGAGGGCCCCGGAGAGGGGGCGATCGAGCAGTACTTC
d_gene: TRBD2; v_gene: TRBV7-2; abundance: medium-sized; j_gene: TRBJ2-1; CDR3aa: CASSLGRGGYNEQFF; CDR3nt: TGTGCCAGCAGCTTAGGGCGGGGGGGATACAATGAGCAGTTCTTC
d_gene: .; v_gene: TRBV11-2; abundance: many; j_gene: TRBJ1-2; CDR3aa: CASSLETVSYGYTF; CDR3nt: TGTGCCAGCAGCTTAGAAACAGTCAGCTATGGCTACACCTTC
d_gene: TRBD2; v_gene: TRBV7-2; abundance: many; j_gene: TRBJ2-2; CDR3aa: CASSLTSGRAWDTGELFF; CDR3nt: TGTGCCAGCAGCTTGACTAGCGGGAGGGCCTGGGACACCGGGGAGCTGTTTTTT